This TCR beta chain was observed in a study of T cells in Graves' hyperthyroidism and ophthalmopathy. TCR beta CDR3 regions were amplified from RNA transcripts. TCR CDR3 underwent first-round RT-PCR with the HTBI primer set. TCRdb reanalysed the multiplex PCR reads using MiXCR and keeps one entry per CDR3 protein. The table has around 350,000 distinct CDR3 sequences, approximately 17% seen once; the top ten hold 34%. The PBMCs were taken from about 10 ml of fresh peripheral blood. In this sample, this clonotype turned up many times. V shed 6 bases and J shed 5 bases, with 11 bases lying between them. The CDR3 sequence is 14 residues long.

The TCR was taken from a woman aged 25-40 years with Graves' hyperthyroidism that later progressed to Graves' ophthalmopathy. The chain couples TRBV12-3 or TRBV12-4 to TRBJ1-6; D is possibly TRBD1 (5 bases). Sequenced input: blood. CDR3 in DNA: TGTGCCAGCAGCCGGGACGGAAATAATTCACCCCTCCACTTT. The encoded protein is CASSRDGNNSPLHF.